Below, 8 T cell receptor beta chains from the same sample are listed, as sequenced in a study of metastatic and nonmetastatic thyroid tumors. TCRdb re-called clones from the PCR reads using MiXCR. The sample yields 11,000 or so clones, around 25% seen once. Ahead of thyroid surgery, no patient had received treatment of any kind. Sequenced input: adjacent normal tissue. The receptor source for this set is a male donor with papillary thyroid cancer or a benign thyroid nodule (not recorded which). Some clones in this sample may be carry-over from other donors' samples.

The V call is TRBV27, the J call TRBJ1-3, with D possibly being TRBD1 (6 bases). There are 16 residues in the CDR3. V was trimmed by 2 bases and J by 3 bases, leaving 14 bases between them. The germline V gene has CDR1 MNHEY and CDR2 SMNVEV (reference sequence). DNA for the CDR3: TGTGCCAGCAGTTTACTTGCAGGGGAAGATGGAAACACCATATATTTT. Its translation: CASSLLAGEDGNTIYF.

V is TRBV5-1 and J is TRBJ2-6, with D perhaps TRBD1 (5 bases). The germline V and J ends were trimmed by 0 bases and 0 bases, with 13 bases remaining between them. This CDR3 comprises 18 residues. The germline V gene has CDR1 SGHRS and CDR2 YFSETQ. CDR3 loop: CASSLEGQGYSGANVLTF. The CDR3, as DNA: TGCGCCAGCAGCTTGGAGGGGCAGGGATACTCTGGGGCCAACGTCCTGACTTTC.

The sample holds a few counts of this clone. A junction boundary mismatches the germline segment, possibly from a read error. V gene TRBV6-7 combines with J gene TRBJ2-5; 7 nucleotides agree with TRBD2. TRBV6-7 is labeled an ORF, and its function is uncertain. This CDR3 has 16 residues. The CDR3 DNA sequence: TGTGCCGGCACCGGACGGTGGGGGGAGGGTCAAGAGAACCAGTACTTC. It specifies CAGTGRWGEGQENQYF.

In this sample, this clone turned up a few times. The CDR3 here is CSAVGTSGRISYNEQFF. CDR3 sequence (DNA): TGCAGTGCCGTCGGGACTAGCGGGAGGATCTCCTACAATGAGCAGTTCTTC. The gene calls are TRBV20-1 and TRBJ2-1; 15 nucleotides line up with TRBD2. Germline V CDR1 and CDR2: DFQATT, SNEGSKA (reference sequence). The CDR3 contains 17 residues. Trimming removed 6 bases from V and 0 bases from J; junction bases left unmatched: 6.

This chain joins TRBV28 and TRBJ2-3; unclear D gene. The CDR3 totals 14 residues. V lost 2 bases, J lost 7 bases, and 13 bases lay in between. Per germline, CDR1 MDHEN and CDR2 SYDVKM. The CDR3, as DNA: TGTGCCAGCAGTTTACTTGGACCGACGTATACGCAGTATTTT. Translating gives CASSLLGPTYTQYF.

The table lists this clone with a few counts. The rearrangement uses TRBV24-1 and TRBJ1-1, with 7 positions matching TRBD1. Germline V gene lookup returns CDR1 KGHDR and CDR2 SFDVKD. V shed 2 bases, J shed 0 bases, and the junction held 2 bases outside the gene matches. CDR3 size: 15 residues. The CDR3 here is CATSDSQGLNTEAFF. CDR3 nucleotides: TGTGCCACCAGTGATTCACAGGGGTTGAACACTGAAGCTTTCTTT.

This clone has a single count. This rearrangement joins TRBV5-1 to TRBJ2-2; TRBD1 matches 8 bases. V shed 4 bases and J 1 base; nucleotides not matched to a gene: 6. The CDR3 has 16 amino acids. Germline V gene sequence: CDR1 SGHRS, CDR2 YFSETQ. The CDR3 here is CASSAGQGRNTGELFF. CDR3 nucleotide sequence: TGCGCCAGCAGCGCCGGACAGGGACGGAACACCGGGGAGCTGTTTTTT.

This clone was observed a handful of times. The rearrangement joins TRBV11-2 to TRBJ2-2; TRBD2 might be the D (5 bases). Germline V lookup: CDR1 SGHAT, CDR2 FQNNGV. The CDR3 extends over 16 amino acids. V lost 1 base to trimming and J lost 5 bases, with 14 bases between them. CDR3 residues: CASSLVSSSGTGELFF. The DNA of the CDR3 is TGTGCCAGCAGCTTAGTCTCTAGCTCGGGGACCGGGGAGCTGTTTTTT.